One sample yielded the 12 T cell receptor beta chains listed below, sequenced in a study of T-cell memory formation after mild COVID-19. TCRdb recomputed calls from the 5' RACE reads with MiXCR, one row per CDR3 protein. The sample consists of 45,000 to 65,000 distinct CDR3 sequences, approximately 9% of them appearing once. Sequencing was carried out using PBMCs or a T cell subset sorted from them (not recorded which). These receptors all stem from an adult woman who had mild COVID-19 (a few samples of this study predate the infection). Cell type and time point are not known.

CDR3 in DNA: TGTGCCAGCAGCTCCTCTCTGTGGACAGACTACGAGCAGTACTTC. It codes for CASSSSLWTDYEQYF. The rearrangement joins TRBV7-7 to TRBJ2-7; D may be TRBD1 (6 bases). This CDR3 has 15 residues. CDR1 and CDR2 (germline): SSHAT, FNYEAQ (reference sequence). V was cut by 4 bases and J by 3 bases, with 16 bases left in between.

J is TRBJ1-1 and V is TRBV5-1, with a possible D match to TRBD1 (6 bases). CDR3 length: 15 amino acids. Per the germline V gene, CDR1 is SGHRS and CDR2 is YFSETQ. V lost 4 bases and J 5 bases, leaving 18 bases between the germline ends. The CDR3 DNA reads as TGCGCCAGCAGCCTTAGGCCAGGGGCCGGGACTGAAGCTTTCTTT. Amino acids: CASSLRPGAGTEAFF.

Only a few counts were recorded for this clonotype. This rearrangement joins TRBV20-1 to TRBJ1-1; TRBD1 is a possible D gene (5 bases). Trimming took 0 bases from V and 6 from J, leaving 14 bases between them. This CDR3 has 14 amino acids. Germline V lookup: CDR1 DFQATT, CDR2 SNEGSKA (reference sequence). The CDR3 DNA reads TGCAGTGCTAGAGACTTTGGGGGGTTGGCTGAAGCTTTCTTT. It encodes CSARDFGGLAEAFF.

This clonotype was seen repeatedly, ten times or more. V gene TRBV4-3 combines with J gene TRBJ2-1, with 13 nucleotides matching TRBD2. Germline CDR1 is LGHNA and CDR2 is YSLEER. This CDR3 region has 18 residues. V lost 0 bases to trimming and J lost 8 bases; unmatched junction nucleotides: 10. The CDR3 DNA is TGCGCCAGCAGCCAAGATCATCCAGGGACTAGCGGGATCGATGAGCAGTTCTTC. It codes for CASSQDHPGTSGIDEQFF.

Turning to this clonotype: It may be a read error: a sequence one base away is much more abundant. The CDR3 loop reads CASSLATWVNSGNTIYF. The CDR3, as DNA: TGTGCCAGCAGCTTGGCTACATGGGTAAACTCTGGAAACACCATATATTTT. The genes are TRBV7-6 and TRBJ1-3; D uncertain. The CDR3 length is 17 residues. V dropped 3 bases and J dropped 0 bases, with 15 bases sitting between them. Germline CDR1 and CDR2: SGHVS and FNYEAQ.

The sample holds many counts of this clonotype. The J gene is TRBJ2-7, the V gene TRBV5-6; unclear D gene. V dropped 1 base and J dropped 0 bases, with 8 bases sitting between them. Germline V gene data show CDR1 as SGHDT and CDR2 as YYEEEE. The CDR3 spans 14 residues. The CDR3 region is CASSLRPSSYEQYF. As DNA, the CDR3 is TGTGCCAGCAGCTTGCGTCCATCCTCCTACGAGCAGTACTTC.

This chain links TRBV7-2 with TRBJ2-1; D possibly uses TRBD1 or TRBD2 (6 bases each). CDR1 is SGHTA, CDR2 FQGNSA, per germline. There are 13 residues in the CDR3. Trimming took off 9 bases at V and 6 bases at J, with 15 bases between the two ends. CDR3: CASPTEGGNEQFF. The CDR3, as DNA: TGTGCCAGTCCTACAGAGGGGGGCAATGAGCAGTTCTTC.

The CDR3 DNA sequence: TGTGCCAGCAGCTTGCTAATTGGTTTTACGGACACTGAAGCTTTCTTT. Translated: CASSLLIGFTDTEAFF. J is TRBJ1-1 and V is TRBV11-1; D call uncertain. The CDR3 has 16 residues. The V gene lost 3 bases and the J gene lost 3 bases, with 17 bases spanning the gap. Germline CDR1 is SGHAT and CDR2 is FQDESV (reference sequence).

The V and J genes are TRBV12-3 or TRBV12-4 and TRBJ1-5; a possible D gene is TRBD1 (5 bases). This CDR3 contains 15 residues. Trimming removed 8 bases at V and 4 bases at J, with 18 bases between. CDR3 residues: CASQSREGMNQPQHF. DNA of the CDR3: TGTGCCAGCCAGTCCAGGGAGGGGATGAATCAGCCCCAGCATTTT.

This clonotype was found many times. The V and J genes are TRBV7-8 and TRBJ2-3, with 8 bases identical to TRBD2. Germline loops: CDR1 SGHVS, CDR2 FQNEAQ. V shed 5 bases and J 2 bases; nucleotides not matched to a gene: 12. The CDR3 is 17 residues long. The CDR3: CASSPLLAAGLTDTQYF. The CDR3 region has the DNA TGTGCCAGCAGCCCCCTACTAGCGGCTGGACTCACAGATACGCAGTATTTT.

The table lists this clonotype with a few counts. The CDR3 bases are TGTGCCAGCAGCCAAGCGACATTGATGAACACTGAAGCTTTCTTT. Translation gives CASSQATLMNTEAFF. The chain employs TRBV3-1 and TRBJ1-1; D remains ambiguous. The CDR3 spans 15 residues. V was trimmed by 1 base and J by 0 bases, leaving 9 bases between them. Germline lookup yields CDR1 LGHDT and CDR2 YNNKEL (reference sequence).

This clonotype was counted only a few times. The CDR3 DNA is TGTGCCAGCAGTTTCTCAGGAGGGTACGGCTACACCTTC. It translates to CASSFSGGYGYTF. The chain recombines TRBV12-3 or TRBV12-4 with TRBJ1-2, with no clear D. CDR3 length: 13 amino acids. V dropped 3 bases and J dropped 8 bases, with 13 bases sitting between them.